The source of this TCR beta chain is a study of cytomegalovirus exposure and HLA in healthy donors. Whole-study findings and limits: The study designated 150 or so TCR beta chains cytomegalovirus-associated. Associated with HLA alleles at 0.05 false discovery rate in a later analysis were 16,951 TCR beta sequences. With later analysis, a missense DCLRE1C variant became linked to TCR beta V- and J-gene trimming.

Comments on this clone: Antigen: not known.

Whereas donors were nominally healthy upon sampling, unrecorded immune exposures were probable. 13 Jbeta primers and 60 Vbeta primers were used for the PCR. Assay: immunoSEQ multiplex PCR; the TCRdb copy retains only in-frame clones and omits some. Of 200,000 to 250,000 clones detected, more than 60% appear once; the ten largest clones hold 0.22%. With V trimmed by 6 bases and J by 4 bases, 2 bases remained unmatched. Germline CDR1 and CDR2: LGHNT and FRNRAP. This CDR3 has 13 residues. The TCR originated in a girl under 10 years old in good health and CMV-seronegative. The sample consisted of PBMCs. The J gene is TRBJ1-4, the V gene TRBV12-5, with 7 nucleotides matching TRBD1. The CDR3 coding sequence is TGTGCTAGTGGCCGGGACAGTAATGAAAAACTGTTTTTT. Translating gives CASGRDSNEKLFF.